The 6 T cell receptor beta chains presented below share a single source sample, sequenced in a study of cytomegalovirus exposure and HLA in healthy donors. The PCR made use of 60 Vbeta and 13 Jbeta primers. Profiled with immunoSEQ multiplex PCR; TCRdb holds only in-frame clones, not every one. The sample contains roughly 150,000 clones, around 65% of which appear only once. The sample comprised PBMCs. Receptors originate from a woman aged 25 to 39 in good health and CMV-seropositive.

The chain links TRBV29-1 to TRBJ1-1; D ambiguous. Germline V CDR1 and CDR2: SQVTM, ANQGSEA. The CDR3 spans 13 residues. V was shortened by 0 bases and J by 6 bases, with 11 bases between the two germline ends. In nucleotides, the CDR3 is TGCAGCGTTGAAGATCGAGGCAATGCTGAAGCTTTCTTT. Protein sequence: CSVEDRGNAEAFF.

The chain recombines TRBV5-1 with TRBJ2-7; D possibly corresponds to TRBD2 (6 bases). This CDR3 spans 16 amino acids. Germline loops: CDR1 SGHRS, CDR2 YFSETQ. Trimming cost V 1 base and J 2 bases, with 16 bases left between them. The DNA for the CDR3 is TGCGCCAGCAGCTTGACCTCCGGGACTGACACCTACGAGCAGTACTTC. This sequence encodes CASSLTSGTDTYEQYF. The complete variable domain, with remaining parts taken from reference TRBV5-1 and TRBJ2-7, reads KAGVTQTPRYLIKTRGQQVTLSCSPISGHRSVSWYQQTPGQGLQFLFEYFSETQRNKGNFPGRFSGRQFSNSRSEMNVSTLELGDSALYLCASSLTSGTDTYEQYFGPGTRLTVT.

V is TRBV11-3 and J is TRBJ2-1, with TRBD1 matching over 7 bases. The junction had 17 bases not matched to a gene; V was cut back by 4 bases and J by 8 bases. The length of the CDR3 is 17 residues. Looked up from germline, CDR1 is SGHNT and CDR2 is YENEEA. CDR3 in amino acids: CASSSDRDKGFLDEQFF. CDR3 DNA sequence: TGTGCCAGCAGCTCCGACAGGGACAAGGGTTTCCTCGATGAGCAGTTCTTC.

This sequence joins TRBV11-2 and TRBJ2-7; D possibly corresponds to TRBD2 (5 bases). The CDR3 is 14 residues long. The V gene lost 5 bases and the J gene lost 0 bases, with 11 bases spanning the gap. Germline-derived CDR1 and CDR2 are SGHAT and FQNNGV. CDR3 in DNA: TGTGCCAGCAGCACCGGACTCGTCTCCTACGAGCAGTACTTC. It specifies CASSTGLVSYEQYF.

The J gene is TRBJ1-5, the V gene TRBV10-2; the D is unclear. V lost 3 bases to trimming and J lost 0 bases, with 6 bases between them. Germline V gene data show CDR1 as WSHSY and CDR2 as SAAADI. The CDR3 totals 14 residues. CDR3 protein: CASSDPYSNQPQHF. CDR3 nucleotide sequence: TGCGCCAGCAGTGATCCCTATAGCAATCAGCCCCAGCATTTT.

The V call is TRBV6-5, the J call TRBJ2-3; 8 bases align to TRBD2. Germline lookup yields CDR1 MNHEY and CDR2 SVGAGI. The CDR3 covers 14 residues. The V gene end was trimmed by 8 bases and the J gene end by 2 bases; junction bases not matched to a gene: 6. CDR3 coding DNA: TGTGCCAGCCAGGCGGGAGGCTCCACAGATACGCAGTATTTT. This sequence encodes CASQAGGSTDTQYF.